The sequence of this T cell receptor beta chain was determined in a study of CD8+ T cells in alopecia areata. Study-wide context: Affected scalp percentage set treated patients' severity scores. Study findings and constraints: A single nonresponder leaves the baseline CD8+ expansion link to response uncertain. Amid tofacitinib therapy, many expanded lesional clones stayed present in scalp and blood.

Documented treatment: oral pan-JAK inhibitor, 5-10 mg twice daily. It was from PBMCs that CD4+ and CD8+ T cells were sorted. Worth noting for this clone: What it recognizes is unknown.

cDNA reverse transcribed from extracted RNA served as the sequencing template. Using immunoSEQ multiplex PCR, the repertoire was profiled, and TCRdb retains in-frame clones only, with some absent. The table has some 150,000 clones, more than 85% seen once. Trimming cost V 2 bases and J 3 bases, with 1 base left between them. CDR1 is SEHNR, CDR2 FQNEAQ, per germline (reference sequence). The CDR3 contains 12 residues. This clonotype was sampled from a human donor with alopecia areata. Sequenced material: CD8+ T cells sorted from blood, taken at week 4, from a patient treated with tofacitinib. The chain carries TRBV7-9 and TRBJ2-2; no firm D call. The CDR3 sequence: CASSLHTGELFF. DNA for the CDR3: TGTGCCAGCAGCTTACACACCGGGGAGCTGTTTTTT.